This T cell receptor beta chain comes out of a study of T cell changes during pregnancy in multiple sclerosis (dated by TCRdb to the late 2010s). Context from the whole study: The study looked at changes in the T cell repertoire across pregnancy in women with multiple sclerosis.

At the junction V is shortened by 1 base and J by 9 bases, with 16 bases in between. The CDR3 starts with the cysteine, ends with the phenylalanine, and has 15 residues. Only the CDR3 DNA stays, 45 bases, in frame from base 1. According to the germline V gene, CDR1 reads SGHDN and CDR2 reads FVKESK. With respect to this clone: Its antigen is unknown. Base qualities are not recorded, but no much larger clone differs from it by a single base.

Library creation used the immunoSEQ multiplex PCR assay. Here the immuneACCESS table is served through TCRdb, limited to in-frame sequences with V and J called. Missing clones are a known gap in these copies; in checked studies unresolved V genes cover under half, and the rest lacks a known reason. Within this sample are over 80,000 clones, with just over 90% of them counted one time only. The ten largest account for around 1.4% of the sample. The sequence was obtained from a female donor in good health, enrolled as a control in a pregnancy study. This chain joins TRBV14 to TRBJ2-1; the D segment could be TRBD2, given 6 matching bases. This material consisted of peripheral blood, taken in the third trimester of pregnancy. CDR3 reads: CASSQVAGSGGEQFF. The DNA sequence reads TGTGCCAGCAGCCAAGTTGCGGGATCTGGCGGTGAGCAGTTCTTC.